The sequence of this T cell receptor beta chain was determined in a study of blood T cell repertoires in COVID-19 (TCRdb year 2020). For context, the study as a whole: Samples covering the acute and convalescent phases of COVID-19 were provided by collaborators in the United States, Italy and Spain. The prospective study material was composed of cDNA or gDNA derived from T cells, B-cell-depleted T cells, or PBMCs. Subjects who had been exposed to COVID-19, were actively infected with it, or had recovered from it provided the deeply sampled blood TCRbeta repertoires that made up the dataset. A freely available public database, intended as a resource for researchers studying the immune response to SARS-CoV-2, is where the repertoires were released. Samples were obtained from the ongoing ImmuneRACE study (first 160 participants) and from some 1,300 subjects provided by 6 global collaborators. The sample metadata nearly always contained a de-identified subject ID, COVID-19 status, age in years and sex. Where HLA class I and class II types were available, the types were taken from metadata supplied by the sample provider, not from assay-based typing.

TCRbeta CDR3 regions were amplified from genomic DNA by means of the immunoSEQ Assay, a bias-controlled multiplex PCR. Turning to the authors' computational methods: The number of nucleated cells in each sample was estimated by amplification of reference gene primers within the assay. To quantify the absolute abundance of each unique TCRbeta CDR3 rearrangement, sequence reads were collapsed and filtered. For each sample, productive Simpson clonality was calculated by taking the square root of Simpson's diversity index across productive rearrangements. The table comes from immuneACCESS by way of TCRdb, which keeps in-frame sequences with V and J called. Part of the clones is missing from these tables; in studies checked, under half for an unresolved V gene and the rest for unknown reasons. That table gives V, J and clone size, and the DNA gave D and trimming. The sample table lists about 120,000 clones, about 70% of them with a count of one. The ten most abundant clones make up around 5.5% of the sample.

The research as a whole found: The quantity of clinical and demographic metadata differed by source and by participant and was supplied without curation.

A note on this clone: No cognate antigen has been identified for it. Base qualities are not recorded, but no much larger clone differs from it by a single base.

The collaborating institutions used their own protocols to collect whole blood in K2EDTA tubes. Collaborator samples were shipped for TCRbeta analysis as frozen whole blood, isolated PBMCs, or DNA extracted from either sample type. This TCR was recovered from a man between 60 and 70 years old with acute or convalescent COVID-19. The sequencing input was peripheral blood.

The nucleotides are TGTGCCAGCTCTAGACAGGGGCCCCACGAGCAGTACTTC. Translated, this is CASSRQGPHEQYF. The rearranged segments are TRBV6-5 and TRBJ2-7; 8 of the junction bases match TRBD1. After removal of 8 bases from V and 5 bases from J, the junction retains 8 bases not matched to a gene. The cysteine opens and the phenylalanine closes a CDR3 of 13 amino acids. Only the CDR3 region is kept as DNA, spanning 39 bases read in frame from base 1. The germline V gene sets CDR1 to MNHEY and CDR2 to SVGAGI.